The present T cell receptor beta chain was sequenced within a study of beta chain features in type 1 diabetes. General study results and limits: A PCR bias possibly favoring shorter templates would apply equally to patients and controls. In every one of the four CD4+ subsets, TCRB CDR3s were moderately but significantly shorter in Type 1 diabetes patients.

In this sample, this clone turned up once. The target antigen is unknown. All of the isolated RNA was reverse transcribed, so expressed TCRB transcripts were sequenced. Produced via immunoSEQ multiplex PCR; TCRdb's table is partial and in-frame only. The sample lists a few hundred thousand clones; 16% were seen once. The CDR3 sequence is 13 residues long. From germline, CDR1 is SGHRS and CDR2 YFSETQ. The J segment lost 15 bases and the V segment lost 0 bases, leaving 6 bases of the junction unmatched. The rearrangement uses TRBV5-1 and TRBJ2-4, with 10 bases matching TRBD2. This TCR was recovered from a young man with type 1 diabetes. The sample comprised naive CD4+ T cells from blood. The CDR3 coding sequence is TGCGCCAGCAGCTTGGGAGAGCGGGAGGGCGCGTACTTC. Encoded protein: CASSLGEREGAYF.